This T cell receptor (beta chain) was captured by sequencing in a study of blood T cell repertoires in COVID-19. Overall study context: Acute-phase and convalescent COVID-19 samples originated in the United States, Italy and Spain. T cells, B-cell-depleted T cells, or PBMCs supplied cDNA or gDNA.

V shed 2 bases and J shed 2 bases, with 14 bases lying between them. The germline CDR1 and CDR2 sequences are KGHSH and LQKENI. This CDR3 spans 16 amino acids. In the original workflow: Amplification of reference gene primers was used by the study to estimate nucleated cell counts. Profiling relied on immunoSEQ multiplex PCR, and the TCRdb table lists in-frame clones only, not all of them. The V and J calls and the clone size are those of that table, but D and trimming were determined from the DNA. The table records 180,000 or so clones, roughly 89% of them present only once. The sequence was collected from a man in his fifties with acute or convalescent COVID-19. Sequences were obtained from peripheral blood. The V and J genes are TRBV18 and TRBJ2-3; unclear D gene. CDR3 in DNA: TGTGCCAGCTCACCAGCTGTGGGCACCCACACAGATACGCAGTATTTT. This gives the protein CASSPAVGTHTDTQYF.